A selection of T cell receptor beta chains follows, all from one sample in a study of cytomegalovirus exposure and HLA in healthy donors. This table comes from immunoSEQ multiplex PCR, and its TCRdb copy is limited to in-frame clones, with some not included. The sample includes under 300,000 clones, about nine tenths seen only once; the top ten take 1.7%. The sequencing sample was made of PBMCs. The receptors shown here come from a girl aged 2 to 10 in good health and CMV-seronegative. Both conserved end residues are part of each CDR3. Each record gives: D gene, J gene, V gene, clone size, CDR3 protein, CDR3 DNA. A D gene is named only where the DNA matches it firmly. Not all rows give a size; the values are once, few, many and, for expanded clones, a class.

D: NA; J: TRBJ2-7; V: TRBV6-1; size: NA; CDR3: CASRTRQASYEQYF; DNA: TGTGCCAGCAGAACCAGACAGGCCTCCTACGAGCAGTACTTC
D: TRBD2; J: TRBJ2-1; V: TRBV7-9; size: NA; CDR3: CASSLGGGGEQFF; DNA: TGTGCCAGCAGCTTAGGGGGGGGTGGGGAGCAGTTCTTC
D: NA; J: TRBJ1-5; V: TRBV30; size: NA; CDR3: CAWNLGRMENSNQPQHF; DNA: TGTGCCTGGAACCTCGGGAGGATGGAAAATAGCAATCAGCCCCAGCATTTT
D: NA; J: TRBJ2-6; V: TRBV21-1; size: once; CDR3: CASSRTVSSGANVLTF; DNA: TGTGCCAGCAGCAGGACAGTGAGCTCTGGGGCCAACGTCCTGACTTTC
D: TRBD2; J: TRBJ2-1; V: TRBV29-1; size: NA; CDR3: CSASGTSYNEQFF; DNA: TGCAGCGCTAGCGGGACCTCCTACAATGAGCAGTTCTTC
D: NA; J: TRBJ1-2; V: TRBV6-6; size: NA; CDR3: CASGAVGGYTF; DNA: TGTGCCAGCGGGGCAGTTGGTGGCTACACCTTC
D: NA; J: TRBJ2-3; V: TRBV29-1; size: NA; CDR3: CSVVRGTQYF; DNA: TGCAGCGTTGTGCGCGGTACGCAGTATTTT
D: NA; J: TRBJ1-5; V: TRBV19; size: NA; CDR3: CASSIDGEGGLQPQHF; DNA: TGTGCCAGTAGTATAGATGGGGAGGGCGGGCTTCAGCCCCAGCATTTT
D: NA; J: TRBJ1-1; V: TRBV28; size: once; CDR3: CASSPSAGTEAFF; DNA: TGTGCCAGCAGTCCCTCCGCGGGCACTGAAGCTTTCTTT
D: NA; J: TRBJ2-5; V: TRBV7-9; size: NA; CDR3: CASSSRGGGTQYF; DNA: TGTGCCAGCAGCTCAAGGGGTGGTGGGACCCAGTACTTC
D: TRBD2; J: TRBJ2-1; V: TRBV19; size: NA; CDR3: CASHQRERYNEQFF; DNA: TGTGCCAGTCACCAGCGGGAGCGGTACAATGAGCAGTTCTTC